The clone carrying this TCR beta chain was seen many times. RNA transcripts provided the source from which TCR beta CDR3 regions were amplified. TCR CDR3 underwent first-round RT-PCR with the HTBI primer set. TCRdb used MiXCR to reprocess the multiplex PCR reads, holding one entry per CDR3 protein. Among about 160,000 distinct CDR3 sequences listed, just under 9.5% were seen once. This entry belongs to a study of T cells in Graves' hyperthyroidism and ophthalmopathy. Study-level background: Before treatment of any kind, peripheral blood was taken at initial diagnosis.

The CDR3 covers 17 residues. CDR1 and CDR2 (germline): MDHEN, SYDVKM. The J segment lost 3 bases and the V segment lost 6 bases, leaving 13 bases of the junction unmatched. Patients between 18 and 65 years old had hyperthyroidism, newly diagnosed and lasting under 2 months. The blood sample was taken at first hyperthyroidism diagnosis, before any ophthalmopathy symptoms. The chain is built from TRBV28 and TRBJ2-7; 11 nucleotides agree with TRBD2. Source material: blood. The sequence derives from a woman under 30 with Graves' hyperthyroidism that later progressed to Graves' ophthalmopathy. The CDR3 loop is CASSPSRGTSGYYEQYF. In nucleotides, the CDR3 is TGTGCCAGCAGCCCATCCCGAGGGACTAGCGGCTACTACGAGCAGTACTTC.